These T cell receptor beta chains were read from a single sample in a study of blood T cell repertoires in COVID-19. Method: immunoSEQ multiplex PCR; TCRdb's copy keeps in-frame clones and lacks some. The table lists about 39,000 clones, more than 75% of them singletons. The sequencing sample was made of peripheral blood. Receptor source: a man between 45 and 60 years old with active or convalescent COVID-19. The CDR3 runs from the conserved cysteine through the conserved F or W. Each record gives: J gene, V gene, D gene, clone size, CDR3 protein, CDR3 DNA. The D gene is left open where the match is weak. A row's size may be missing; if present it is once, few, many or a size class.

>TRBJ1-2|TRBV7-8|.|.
CASSLEGSGQFYGYTF
TGTGCCAGCAGCTTAGAGGGGTCTGGGCAGTTCTATGGCTACACCTTC
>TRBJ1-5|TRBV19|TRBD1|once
CASSIERQGGGYSNQPQHF
TGTGCCAGTAGTATAGAGCGACAGGGTGGTGGCTATAGCAATCAGCCCCAGCATTTT
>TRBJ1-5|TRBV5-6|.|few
CASSATGNQPQHF
TGTGCCAGCAGCGCGACAGGTAATCAGCCCCAGCATTTT
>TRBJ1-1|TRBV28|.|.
CASSYTTQPGMEAFF
TGTGCCAGCAGTTACACTACACAACCGGGAATGGAAGCTTTCTTT
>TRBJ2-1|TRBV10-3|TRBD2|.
CAISGTQREDSEQFF
TGTGCCATCAGTGGGACCCAGCGGGAGGATTCTGAGCAGTTCTTC
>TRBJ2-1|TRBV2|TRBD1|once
CATQPGQGNEQFF
TGTGCCACCCAGCCGGGACAGGGCAATGAGCAGTTCTTC
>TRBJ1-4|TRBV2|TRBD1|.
CASSEALDRVNEKLFF
TGTGCCAGCAGTGAAGCGCTGGACAGGGTTAATGAAAAACTGTTTTTT
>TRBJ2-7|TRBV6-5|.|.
CASRNLLREQYF
TGTGCCAGCAGGAACTTATTACGAGAGCAGTACTTC
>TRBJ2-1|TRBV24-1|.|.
CAIQIRGAQFF
TGTGCCATACAAATCAGGGGTGCGCAGTTCTTC
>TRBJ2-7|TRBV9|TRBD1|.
CASSVGQGAYEQYF
TGTGCCAGCAGCGTAGGACAGGGGGCCTACGAGCAGTACTTC
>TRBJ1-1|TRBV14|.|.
CASSQESQTPRGITEAFF
TGTGCCAGCAGCCAAGAGAGCCAGACTCCACGGGGGATCACTGAAGCTTTCTTT
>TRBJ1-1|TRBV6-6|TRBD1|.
CASRSGGFMNTEAFF
TGTGCCAGCAGATCAGGGGGCTTCATGAACACTGAAGCTTTCTTT
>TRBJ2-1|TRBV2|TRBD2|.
CASSEGLAGLEQFF
TGTGCCAGCAGTGAAGGACTAGCGGGACTTGAGCAGTTCTTC
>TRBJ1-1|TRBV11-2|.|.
CASSSQGSTEAFF
TGTGCCAGCAGCTCTCAGGGTAGCACTGAAGCTTTCTTT
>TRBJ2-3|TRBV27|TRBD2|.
CASSPLAGGPEDTQYF
TGTGCCAGCAGTCCCCTAGCGGGAGGGCCGGAAGATACGCAGTATTTT
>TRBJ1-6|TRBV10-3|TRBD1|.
CAITRGTANSPLHF
TGTGCCATCACTCGCGGGACAGCGAATTCACCCCTCCACTTT
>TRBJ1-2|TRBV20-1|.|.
CSASSGVGYGYTF
TGCAGTGCTAGTTCCGGGGTCGGCTATGGCTACACCTTC
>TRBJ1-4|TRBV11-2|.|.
CASSTVQGNNEKLFF
TGTGCCAGCTCCACCGTACAGGGAAATAATGAAAAACTGTTTTTT
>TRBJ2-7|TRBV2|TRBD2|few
CASSEVLAGGPYEQYF
TGTGCCAGCAGTGAAGTACTAGCGGGAGGGCCGTACGAGCAGTACTTC
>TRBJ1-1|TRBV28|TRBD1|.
CASSRDREAFF
TGTGCCAGCAGCCGGGACAGAGAAGCTTTCTTT
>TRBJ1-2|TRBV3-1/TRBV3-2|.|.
CASSHRVTNYGYTF
TGTGCCAGCAGCCACAGGGTAACTAACTATGGCTACACCTTC
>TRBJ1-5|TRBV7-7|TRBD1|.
CASSLAWAGGPNQPQHF
TGTGCTAGCAGCTTAGCTTGGGCAGGGGGCCCCAATCAGCCCCAGCATTTT
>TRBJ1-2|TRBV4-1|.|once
CASSSAGGSYGYTF
TGCGCCAGCAGCTCCGCGGGGGGCTCCTATGGCTACACCTTC
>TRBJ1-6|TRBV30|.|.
CAWSPPRQVNSPLHF
TGTGCCTGGAGTCCACCGCGACAGGTGAATTCACCCCTCCACTTT
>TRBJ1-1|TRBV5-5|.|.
CASSLFPGFVDTEAFF
TGTGCCAGCAGCTTGTTCCCGGGGTTTGTGGACACTGAAGCTTTCTTT
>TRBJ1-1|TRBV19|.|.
CASSTPQGPGTEAFF
TGTGCCAGTAGTACACCACAGGGCCCGGGCACTGAAGCTTTCTTT
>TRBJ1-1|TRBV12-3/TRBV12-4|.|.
CATSQRVNTEAFF
TGTGCCACCTCTCAGCGGGTGAACACTGAAGCTTTCTTT
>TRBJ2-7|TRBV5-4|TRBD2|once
CASSLEAGGGYEQYF
TGTGCCAGCAGCCTCGAGGCGGGAGGAGGATACGAGCAGTACTTC
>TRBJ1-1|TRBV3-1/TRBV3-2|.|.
CASSQERAFF
TGTGCCAGCAGCCAAGAGCGGGCTTTCTTT
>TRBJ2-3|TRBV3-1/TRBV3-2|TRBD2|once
CASTTSGRALDTQYF
TGTGCCAGCACCACTAGCGGGAGGGCCTTAGATACGCAGTATTTT
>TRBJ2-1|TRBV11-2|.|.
CASSLAPSSYNEQFF
TGTGCCAGCAGCTTAGCCCCCAGCTCCTACAATGAGCAGTTCTTC
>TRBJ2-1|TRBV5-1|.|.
CASSSSASSYNEQFF
TGCGCCAGCAGCTCCTCAGCTAGCTCCTACAATGAGCAGTTCTTC
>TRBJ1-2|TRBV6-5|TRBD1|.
CASSYSPGTGYGYTF
TGTGCCAGCAGTTACTCGCCCGGGACAGGGTATGGCTACACCTTC
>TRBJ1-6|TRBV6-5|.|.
CASRGGIFYNSPLHF
TGTGCCAGCAGGGGGGGGATCTTTTATAATTCACCCCTCCACTTT
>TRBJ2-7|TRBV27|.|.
CASSLFGAEQYF
TGTGCCAGCAGTTTATTTGGGGCCGAGCAGTACTTC
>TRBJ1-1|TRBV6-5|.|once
CASSYSGTTNTEAFF
TGTGCCAGCAGTTACTCCGGGACAACGAACACTGAAGCTTTCTTT
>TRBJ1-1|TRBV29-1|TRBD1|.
CSVGQGTNTEAFF
TGCAGCGTGGGACAGGGGACGAACACTGAAGCTTTCTTT
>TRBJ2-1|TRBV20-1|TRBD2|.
CSASRGGLSYNEQFF
TGCAGTGCTAGTCGGGGGGGCCTATCCTACAATGAGCAGTTCTTC
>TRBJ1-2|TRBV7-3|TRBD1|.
CASSLIGDRGPEGYTF
TGTGCCAGCAGCTTAATTGGCGACAGGGGGCCGGAGGGCTACACCTTC
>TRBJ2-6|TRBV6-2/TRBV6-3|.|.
CASSYPGIGEASGANVLTF
TGTGCCAGCAGTTACCCGGGGATCGGGGAGGCCTCTGGGGCCAACGTCCTGACTTTC
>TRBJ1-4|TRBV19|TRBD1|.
CASSIRQGSTNEKLFF
TGTGCCAGTAGTATCCGACAGGGGTCAACTAATGAAAAACTGTTTTTT
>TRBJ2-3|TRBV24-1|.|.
CATRDTDTQYF
TGTGCCACCCGGGACACAGATACGCAGTATTTT
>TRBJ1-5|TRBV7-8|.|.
CASSATDSNQPQHF
TGTGCCAGCAGCGCGACAGATAGCAATCAGCCCCAGCATTTT
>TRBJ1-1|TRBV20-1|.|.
CSASFDGGGTEAFF
TGCAGTGCTAGTTTCGATGGCGGTGGGACTGAAGCTTTCTTT
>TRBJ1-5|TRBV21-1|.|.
CASSKRTGGHSNQPQHF
TGTGCCAGCAGCAAAAGGACAGGGGGCCATAGCAATCAGCCCCAGCATTTT
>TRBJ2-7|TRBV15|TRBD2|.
CATSRVGGRGEQYF
TGTGCCACCAGCAGAGTGGGCGGGAGAGGCGAGCAGTACTTC
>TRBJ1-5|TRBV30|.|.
CAWGPGGSSNQPQHF
TGTGCCTGGGGTCCCGGGGGAAGTAGCAATCAGCCCCAGCATTTT
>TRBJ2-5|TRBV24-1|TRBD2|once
CATSEGRGYQETQYF
TGTGCCACCAGTGAAGGGCGGGGGTACCAAGAGACCCAGTACTTC
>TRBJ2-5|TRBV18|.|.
CASSPPGARETQYF
TGTGCCAGCTCACCGCCAGGGGCTCGGGAGACCCAGTACTTC
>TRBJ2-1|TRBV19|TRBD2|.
CASRGSGGAHYNEQFF
TGTGCCAGTAGAGGTAGCGGGGGGGCCCACTACAATGAGCAGTTCTTC
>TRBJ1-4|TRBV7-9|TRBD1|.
CASRRKQGYNEKLFF
TGTGCCAGCAGGCGGAAACAGGGGTACAATGAAAAACTGTTTTTT
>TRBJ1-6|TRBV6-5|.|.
CASIPTERNSPLHF
TGTGCCAGCATCCCGACTGAAAGGAATTCACCCCTCCACTTT
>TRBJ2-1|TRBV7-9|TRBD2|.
CASSLATLAGPIYNEQFF
TGTGCCAGCAGCTTAGCGACTCTAGCGGGGCCTATCTACAATGAGCAGTTCTTC
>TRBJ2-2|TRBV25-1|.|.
CASSAPDYANTGELFF
TGTGCCAGCAGTGCCCCGGACTACGCGAACACCGGGGAGCTGTTTTTT
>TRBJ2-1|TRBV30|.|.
CAWSKSGVRNEQFF
TGTGCCTGGAGTAAGTCAGGGGTTAGGAATGAGCAGTTCTTC
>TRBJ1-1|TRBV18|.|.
CASSPSRDTLTEAFF
TGTGCCAGCTCACCTTCCCGGGACACGTTAACTGAAGCTTTCTTT
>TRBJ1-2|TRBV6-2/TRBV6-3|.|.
CASSSPEVHYGYTF
TGTGCCAGCAGTTCTCCCGAGGTCCACTATGGCTACACCTTC
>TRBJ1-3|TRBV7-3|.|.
CASSLTHGTGNTIYF
TGTGCCAGCAGCTTGACCCACGGGACTGGAAACACCATATATTTT